This T cell receptor (beta chain) was recorded in a study of cytomegalovirus exposure and HLA in healthy donors. Study-level results: Most subjects had HLA-A and HLA-B alleles reportedly predicted accurately by TCR beta sequences. In vitro checks showed that three CMV-associated chains really do target CMV antigens. HLA alleles showed associations with around 15,000 TCR beta sequences in a later analysis, at a 0.05 false discovery rate.

Researchers ran the PCR with 60 Vbeta and 13 Jbeta primers. Some clones are missing from TCRdb's copy, which holds only in-frame ones; the method was immunoSEQ multiplex PCR. The sample has roughly 150,000 clones; around 75% are singletons. Points on this clone: The antigen remains undetermined.

Sequencing input: PBMCs. The receptor's source is a woman aged 25 to 39 in good health and CMV-seronegative.

CDR3: CASSQQGPDSTDTQYF. CDR3 nucleotide sequence: TGTGCCAGCAGCCAACAGGGACCGGATAGCACAGATACGCAGTATTTT. The chain recombines TRBV7-2 with TRBJ2-3; D possibly corresponds to TRBD1 (6 bases). CDR1 SGHTA and CDR2 FQGNSA come from the germline V gene. The CDR3 totals 16 residues. V was shortened by 5 bases and J by 0 bases, with 15 bases between the two germline ends.